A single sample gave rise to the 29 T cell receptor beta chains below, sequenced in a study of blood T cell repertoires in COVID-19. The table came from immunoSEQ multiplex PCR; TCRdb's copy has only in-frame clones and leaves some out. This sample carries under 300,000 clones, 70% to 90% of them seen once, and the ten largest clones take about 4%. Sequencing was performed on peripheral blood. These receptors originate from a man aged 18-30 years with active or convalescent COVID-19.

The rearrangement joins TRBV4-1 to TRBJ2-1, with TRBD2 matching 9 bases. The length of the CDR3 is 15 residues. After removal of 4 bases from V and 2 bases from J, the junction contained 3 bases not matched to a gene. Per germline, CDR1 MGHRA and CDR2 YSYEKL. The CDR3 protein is CASSPIAGAYNEQFF. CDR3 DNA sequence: TGCGCCAGCAGCCCCATAGCGGGGGCCTACAATGAGCAGTTCTTC.

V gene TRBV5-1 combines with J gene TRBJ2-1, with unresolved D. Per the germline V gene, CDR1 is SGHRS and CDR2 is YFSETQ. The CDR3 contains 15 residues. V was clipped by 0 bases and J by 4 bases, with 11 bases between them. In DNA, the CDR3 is TGCGCCAGCAGCTTGGTCGGTGGTGAATACAATGAGCAGTTCTTC. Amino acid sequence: CASSLVGGEYNEQFF. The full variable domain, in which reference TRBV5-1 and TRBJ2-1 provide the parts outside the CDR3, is KAGVTQTPRYLIKTRGQQVTLSCSPISGHRSVSWYQQTPGQGLQFLFEYFSETQRNKGNFPGRFSGRQFSNSRSEMNVSTLELGDSALYLCASSLVGGEYNEQFFGPGTRLTVL.

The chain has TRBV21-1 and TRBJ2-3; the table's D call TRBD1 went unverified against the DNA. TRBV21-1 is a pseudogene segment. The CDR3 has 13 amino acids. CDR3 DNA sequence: TGTGCCAGCATCGACAGGGGGGGAGATACGCAGTATTTT. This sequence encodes CASIDRGGDTQYF.

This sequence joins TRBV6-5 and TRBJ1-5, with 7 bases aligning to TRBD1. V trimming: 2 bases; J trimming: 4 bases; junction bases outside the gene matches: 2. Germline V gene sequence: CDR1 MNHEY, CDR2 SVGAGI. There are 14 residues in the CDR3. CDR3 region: CASSYRQGNQPQHF. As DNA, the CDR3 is TGTGCCAGCAGTTACCGACAGGGAAATCAGCCCCAGCATTTT.

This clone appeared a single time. The CDR3 here is CATSRGGSAEAFF. The CDR3 nucleotides read TGTGCCACCTCCCGTGGGGGCTCGGCTGAAGCTTTCTTT. This chain joins TRBV24-1 and TRBJ1-1; the D gene is possibly TRBD1 (6 bases). The length of the CDR3 is 13 residues. Germline-derived CDR1 and CDR2 are KGHDR and SFDVKD. V dropped 9 bases and J dropped 6 bases, with 16 bases sitting between them.

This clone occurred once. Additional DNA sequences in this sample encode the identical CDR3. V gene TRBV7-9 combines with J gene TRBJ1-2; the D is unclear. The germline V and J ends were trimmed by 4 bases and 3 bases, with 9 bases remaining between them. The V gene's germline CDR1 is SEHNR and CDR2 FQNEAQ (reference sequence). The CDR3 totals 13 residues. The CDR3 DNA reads TGTGCCAGCAGCTCACGGGTTGACTATGGCTACACCTTC. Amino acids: CASSSRVDYGYTF.

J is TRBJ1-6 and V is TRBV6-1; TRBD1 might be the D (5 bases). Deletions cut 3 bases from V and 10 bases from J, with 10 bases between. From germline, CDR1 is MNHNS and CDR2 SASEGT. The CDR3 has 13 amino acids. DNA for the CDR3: TGTGCCAGCAGTGACAGGGCTGGGTCACCCCTCCACTTT. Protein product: CASSDRAGSPLHF.

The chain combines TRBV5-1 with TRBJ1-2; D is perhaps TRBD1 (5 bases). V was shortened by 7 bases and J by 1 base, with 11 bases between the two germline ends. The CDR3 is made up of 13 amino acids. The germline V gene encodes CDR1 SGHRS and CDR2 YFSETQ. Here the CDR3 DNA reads TGCGCCAGCCGCCTAGGGGTTAACTATGGCTACACCTTC. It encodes CASRLGVNYGYTF.

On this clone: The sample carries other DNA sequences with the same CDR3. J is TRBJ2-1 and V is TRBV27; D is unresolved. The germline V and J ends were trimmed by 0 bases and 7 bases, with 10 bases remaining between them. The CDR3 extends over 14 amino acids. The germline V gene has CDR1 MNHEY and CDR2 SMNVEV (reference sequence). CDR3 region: CASSLSPLGNEQFF. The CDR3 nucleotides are TGTGCCAGCAGTTTATCCCCCCTAGGAAATGAGCAGTTCTTC.

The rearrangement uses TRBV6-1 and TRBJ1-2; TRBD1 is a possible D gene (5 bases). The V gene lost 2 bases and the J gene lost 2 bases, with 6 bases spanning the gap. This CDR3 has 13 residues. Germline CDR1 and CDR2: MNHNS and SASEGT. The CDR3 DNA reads TGTGCCAGCAGTGAAAAGGGGAACTATGGCTACACCTTC. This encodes CASSEKGNYGYTF.

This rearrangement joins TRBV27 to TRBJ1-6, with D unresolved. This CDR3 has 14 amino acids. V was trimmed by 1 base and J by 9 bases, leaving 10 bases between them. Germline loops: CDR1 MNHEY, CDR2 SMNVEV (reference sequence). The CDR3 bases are TGTGCCAGCAGTTTATGGGGAGGAGGTTCACCCCTCCACTTT. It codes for CASSLWGGGSPLHF.

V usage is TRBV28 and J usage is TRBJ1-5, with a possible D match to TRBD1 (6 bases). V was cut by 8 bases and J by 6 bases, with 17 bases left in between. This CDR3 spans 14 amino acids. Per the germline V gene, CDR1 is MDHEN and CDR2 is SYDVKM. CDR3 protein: CASAQRTEGQPQHF. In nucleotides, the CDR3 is TGTGCCAGCGCTCAGCGGACAGAGGGTCAGCCCCAGCATTTT.

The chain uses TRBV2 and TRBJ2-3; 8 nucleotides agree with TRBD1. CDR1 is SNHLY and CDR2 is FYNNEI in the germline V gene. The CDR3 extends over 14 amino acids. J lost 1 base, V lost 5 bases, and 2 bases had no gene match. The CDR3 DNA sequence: TGTGCCAGCAGTTGGGACAGGCGCACAGATACGCAGTATTTT. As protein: CASSWDRRTDTQYF.

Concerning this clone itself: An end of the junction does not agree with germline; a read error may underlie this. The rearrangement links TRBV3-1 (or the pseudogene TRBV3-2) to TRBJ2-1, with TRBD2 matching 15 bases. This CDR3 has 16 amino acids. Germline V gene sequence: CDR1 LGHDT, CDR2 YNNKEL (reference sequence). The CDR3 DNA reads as TGTGCCAGCAGCAAGGGACTAGCGGGGGGCTACCATGAGCAGTTCTTC. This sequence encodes CASSKGLAGGYHEQFF.

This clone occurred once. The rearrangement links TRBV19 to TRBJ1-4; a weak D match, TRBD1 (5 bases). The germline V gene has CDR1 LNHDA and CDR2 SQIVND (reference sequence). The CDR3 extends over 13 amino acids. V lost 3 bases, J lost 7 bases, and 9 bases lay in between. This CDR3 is CASSILTGEKLFF. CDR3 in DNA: TGTGCCAGTAGTATTCTTACAGGTGAAAAACTGTTTTTT.

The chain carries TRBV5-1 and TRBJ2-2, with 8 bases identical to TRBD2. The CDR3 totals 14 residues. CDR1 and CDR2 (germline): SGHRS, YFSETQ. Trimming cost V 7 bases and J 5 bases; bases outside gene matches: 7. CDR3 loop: CASDRGGVTGELFF. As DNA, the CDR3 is TGCGCCAGCGACCGGGGGGGAGTGACCGGGGAGCTGTTTTTT.

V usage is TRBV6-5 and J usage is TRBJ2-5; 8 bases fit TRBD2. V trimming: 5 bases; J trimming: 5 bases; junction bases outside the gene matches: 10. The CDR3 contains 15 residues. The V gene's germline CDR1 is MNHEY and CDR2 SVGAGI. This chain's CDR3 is CASSPLGGAWETQYF. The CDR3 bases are TGTGCCAGCAGTCCCCTCGGGGGGGCCTGGGAGACCCAGTACTTC.

The CDR3 coding sequence is TGTGCCAGCAGCTTAAGTTGGGCGGGTTATGGTTCCAATGAGCAGTTCTTC. This translates into CASSLSWAGYGSNEQFF. The chain couples TRBV7-3 to TRBJ2-1, with D perhaps TRBD2 (5 bases). The ends were cut back, 1 base at V and 6 bases at J, with 19 bases in the middle. This CDR3 comprises 17 residues. Germline V CDR1 and CDR2: SGHTA, FQGTGA.

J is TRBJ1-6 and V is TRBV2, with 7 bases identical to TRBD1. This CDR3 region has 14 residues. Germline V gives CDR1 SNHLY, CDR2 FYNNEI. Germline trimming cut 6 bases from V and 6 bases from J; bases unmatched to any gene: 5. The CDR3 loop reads CASSIRGTNSPLHF. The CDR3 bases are TGTGCCAGCAGCATCAGGGGGACTAATTCACCCCTCCACTTT.

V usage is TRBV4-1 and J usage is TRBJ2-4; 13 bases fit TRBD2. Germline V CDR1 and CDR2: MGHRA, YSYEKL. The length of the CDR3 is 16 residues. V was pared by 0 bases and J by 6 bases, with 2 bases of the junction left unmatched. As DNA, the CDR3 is TGCGCCAGCAGCCAAGAGACTAGCGGGGGGACAAACATTCAGTACTTC. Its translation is CASSQETSGGTNIQYF.

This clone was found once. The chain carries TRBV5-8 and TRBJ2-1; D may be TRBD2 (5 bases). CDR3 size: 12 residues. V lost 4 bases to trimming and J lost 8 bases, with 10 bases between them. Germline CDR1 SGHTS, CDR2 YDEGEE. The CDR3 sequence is CASSPAGYEQFF. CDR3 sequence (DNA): TGTGCCAGCAGCCCGGCGGGTTATGAGCAGTTCTTC.

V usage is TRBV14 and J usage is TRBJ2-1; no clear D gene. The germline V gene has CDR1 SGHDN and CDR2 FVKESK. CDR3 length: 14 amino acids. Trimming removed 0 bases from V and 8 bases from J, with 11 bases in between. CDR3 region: CASSQELYNDEQFF. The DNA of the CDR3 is TGTGCCAGCAGCCAAGAGTTATACAATGATGAGCAGTTCTTC. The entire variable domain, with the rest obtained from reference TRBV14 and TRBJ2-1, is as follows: EAGVTQFPSHSVIEKGQTVTLRCDPISGHDNLYWYRRVMGKEIKFLLHFVKESKQDESGMPNNRFLAERTGGTYSTLKVQPAELEDSGVYFCASSQELYNDEQFFGPGTRLTVL.

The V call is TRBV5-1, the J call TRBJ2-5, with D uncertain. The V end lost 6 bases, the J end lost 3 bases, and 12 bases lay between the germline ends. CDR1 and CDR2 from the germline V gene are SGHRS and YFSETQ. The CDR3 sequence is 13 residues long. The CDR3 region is CASTMNSKETQYF. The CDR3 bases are TGCGCCAGCACGATGAACAGTAAAGAGACCCAGTACTTC.

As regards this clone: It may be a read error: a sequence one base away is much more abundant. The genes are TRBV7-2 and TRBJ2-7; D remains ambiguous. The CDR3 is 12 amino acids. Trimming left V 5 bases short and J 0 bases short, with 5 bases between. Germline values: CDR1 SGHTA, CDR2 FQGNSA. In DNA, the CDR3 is TGTGCCAGCAGCCCCGTCTCCTACGAGCAGTACTTC. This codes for CASSPVSYEQYF.

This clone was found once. As DNA, the CDR3 is TGTGCCAGCAGTTCCCGGACTAGCGGGGCCTACGAGCAGTACTTC. Encoded protein: CASSSRTSGAYEQYF. The chain carries TRBV6-2 or TRBV6-3 and TRBJ2-7; 12 bases line up with TRBD2. This CDR3 spans 15 amino acids. Losses at the gene ends were 4 bases for V and 2 bases for J; bases not matched to a gene: 3. Germline CDR1 MNHEY, CDR2 SVGEGT.

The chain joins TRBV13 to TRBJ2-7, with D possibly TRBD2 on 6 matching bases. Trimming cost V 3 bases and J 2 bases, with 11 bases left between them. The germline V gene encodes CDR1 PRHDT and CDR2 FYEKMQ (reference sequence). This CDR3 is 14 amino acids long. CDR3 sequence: CASSLRDRTYEQYF. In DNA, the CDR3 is TGTGCCAGCAGCTTGCGGGACCGTACCTACGAGCAGTACTTC.

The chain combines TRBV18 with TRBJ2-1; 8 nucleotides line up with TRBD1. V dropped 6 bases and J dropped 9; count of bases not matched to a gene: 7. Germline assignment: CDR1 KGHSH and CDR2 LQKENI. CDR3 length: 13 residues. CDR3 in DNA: TGTGCCAGCTCCCAGGGACAGGAAGGTGAGCAGTTCTTC. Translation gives CASSQGQEGEQFF.

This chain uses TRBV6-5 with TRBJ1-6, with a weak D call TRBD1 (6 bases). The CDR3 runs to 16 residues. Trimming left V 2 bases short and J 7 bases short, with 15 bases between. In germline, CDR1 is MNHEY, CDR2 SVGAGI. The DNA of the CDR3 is TGTGCCAGCAGTTACGAGGGGGGGGTAGGAAATTCACCCCTCCACTTT. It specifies CASSYEGGVGNSPLHF.

CDR3 region: CASSYPGGEQYF. In DNA form, the CDR3 reads TGTGCCAGCAGTTACCCGGGAGGCGAGCAGTACTTC. The V and J genes are TRBV6-5 and TRBJ2-7; 7 bases match TRBD2. The CDR3 is 12 residues long. Trimming removed 2 bases from V and 6 bases from J; junction bases left unmatched: 1. Germline V gives CDR1 MNHEY, CDR2 SVGAGI.